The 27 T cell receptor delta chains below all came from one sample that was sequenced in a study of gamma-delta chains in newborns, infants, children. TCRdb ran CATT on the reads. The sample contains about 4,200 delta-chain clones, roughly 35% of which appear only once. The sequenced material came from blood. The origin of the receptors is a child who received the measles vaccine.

Here the CDR3 reads CALGEYSLAFLFYWGIIHTDKLIF. CDR3 DNA: TGTGCTCTTGGGGAATATTCCCTCGCCTTCCTATTTTACTGGGGGATCATCCATACCGATAAACTCATCTTT. This sequence joins TRDV1 and TRDJ1; 10 bases fit TRDD3. CDR1 and CDR2 from the germline V gene are TSWWSYY and QGS. This CDR3 contains 24 residues. V lost 2 bases to trimming and J lost 2 bases; unmatched junction nucleotides: 29.

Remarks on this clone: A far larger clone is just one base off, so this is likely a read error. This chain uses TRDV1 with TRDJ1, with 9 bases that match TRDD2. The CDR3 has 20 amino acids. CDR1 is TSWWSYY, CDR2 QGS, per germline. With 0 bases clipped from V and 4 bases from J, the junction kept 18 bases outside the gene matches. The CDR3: CALGELSLPTGNCFCDKLIF. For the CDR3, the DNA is TGTGCTCTTGGGGAACTCAGCCTTCCTACGGGGAATTGCTTCTGCGATAAACTCATCTTT.

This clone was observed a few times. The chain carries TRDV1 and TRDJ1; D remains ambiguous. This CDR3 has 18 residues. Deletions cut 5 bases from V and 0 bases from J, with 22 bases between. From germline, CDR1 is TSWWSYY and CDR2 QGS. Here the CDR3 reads CALGTLSTQTPYTDKLIF. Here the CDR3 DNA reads TGTGCTCTTGGGACCCTTTCGACCCAGACCCCTTACACCGATAAACTCATCTTT.

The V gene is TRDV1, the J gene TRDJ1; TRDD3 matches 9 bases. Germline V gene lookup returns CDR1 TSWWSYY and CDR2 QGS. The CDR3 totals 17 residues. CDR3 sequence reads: CASQDRGYAGYTDKLIF. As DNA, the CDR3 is TGTGCCTCTCAAGACAGGGGATACGCAGGGTACACCGATAAACTCATCTTT.

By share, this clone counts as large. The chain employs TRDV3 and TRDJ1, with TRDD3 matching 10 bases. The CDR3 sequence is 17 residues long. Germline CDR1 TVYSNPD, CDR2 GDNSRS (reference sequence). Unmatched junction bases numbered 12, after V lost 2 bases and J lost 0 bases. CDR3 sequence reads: CAFLSGYWGIDTDKLIF. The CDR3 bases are TGTGCCTTTTTGTCGGGCTACTGGGGGATCGACACCGATAAACTCATCTTT.

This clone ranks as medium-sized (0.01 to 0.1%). The CDR3 is CACDRLLLGDRTDKLIF. The CDR3 coding sequence is TGTGCCTGTGACCGCCTTTTACTGGGGGATAGAACCGATAAACTCATCTTT. The gene calls are TRDV2 and TRDJ1; the match to TRDD3 covers 11 bases. The CDR3 sequence is 17 residues long. CDR1 and CDR2 (germline): GEAIGNYY, EKD. Trimming at V came to 3 bases and at J to 2 bases, leaving 10 bases not matched to a gene.

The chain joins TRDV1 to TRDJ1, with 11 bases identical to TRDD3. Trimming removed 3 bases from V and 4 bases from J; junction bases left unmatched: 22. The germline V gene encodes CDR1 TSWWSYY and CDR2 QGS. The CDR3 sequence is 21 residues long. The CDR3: CALGEHPSRVAWGILRDKLIF. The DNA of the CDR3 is TGTGCTCTTGGGGAGCACCCTTCCCGCGTTGCCTGGGGGATACTCCGCGATAAACTCATCTTT.

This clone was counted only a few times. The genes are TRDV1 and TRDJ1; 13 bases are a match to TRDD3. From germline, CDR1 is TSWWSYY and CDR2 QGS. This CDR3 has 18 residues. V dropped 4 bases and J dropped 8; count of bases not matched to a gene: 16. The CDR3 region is CALGVRPSYWGIRPKLIF. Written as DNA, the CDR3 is TGTGCTCTTGGGGTGAGGCCTTCCTACTGGGGGATACGCCCAAAACTCATCTTT.

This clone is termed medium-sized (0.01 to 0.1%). CDR3 DNA: TGTGCCTGTGACACCGCGGGGGCTAGCTCCTGGGACACCCGACAGATGTTTTTC. This translates into CACDTAGASSWDTRQMFF. This chain connects TRDV2 to TRDJ3; D might be TRDD3 (5 bases). Between the trimmed V and J ends, which lost 0 bases and 0 bases, there was a span of 11 bases. Germline values: CDR1 GEAIGNYY, CDR2 EKD. The length of the CDR3 is 18 residues.

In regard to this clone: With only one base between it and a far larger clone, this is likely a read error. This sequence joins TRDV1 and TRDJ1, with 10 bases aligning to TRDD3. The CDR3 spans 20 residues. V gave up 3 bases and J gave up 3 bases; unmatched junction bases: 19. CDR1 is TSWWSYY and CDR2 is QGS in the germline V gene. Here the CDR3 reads CALGELIPPLGDVISDKLIF. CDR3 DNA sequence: TGTGCTCTTGGGGAGCTTATTCCCCCACTGGGGGATGTTATTTCCGATAAACTCATCTTT.

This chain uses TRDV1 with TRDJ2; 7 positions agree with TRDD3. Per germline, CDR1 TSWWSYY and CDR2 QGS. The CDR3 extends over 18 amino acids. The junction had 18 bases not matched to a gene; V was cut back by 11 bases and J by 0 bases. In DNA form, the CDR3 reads TGTGCTTCCTCGATTCGAGGGATACTCGACCCTTTGACAGCACAACTCTTCTTT. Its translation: CASSIRGILDPLTAQLFF.

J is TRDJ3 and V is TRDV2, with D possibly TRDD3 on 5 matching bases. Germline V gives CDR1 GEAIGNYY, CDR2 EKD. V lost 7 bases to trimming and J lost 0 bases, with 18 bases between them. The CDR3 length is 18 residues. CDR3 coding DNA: TGTGCCTGCGCGGGGACCCGTCTGACCTCCTGGGACACCCGACAGATGTTTTTC. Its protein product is CACAGTRLTSWDTRQMFF.

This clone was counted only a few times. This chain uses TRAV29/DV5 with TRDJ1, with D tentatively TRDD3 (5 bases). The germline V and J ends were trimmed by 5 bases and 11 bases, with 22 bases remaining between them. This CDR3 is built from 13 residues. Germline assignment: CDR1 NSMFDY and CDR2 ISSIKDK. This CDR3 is CAATGPGTECLIF. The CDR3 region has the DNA TGTGCAGCCACCGGCCCGGGGACCGAGTGTCTCATCTTT.

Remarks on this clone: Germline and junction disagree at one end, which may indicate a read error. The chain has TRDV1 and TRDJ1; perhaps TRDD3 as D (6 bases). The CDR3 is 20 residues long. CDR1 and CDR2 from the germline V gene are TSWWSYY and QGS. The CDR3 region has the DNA TGTGCTCTTGGGGACCCCCTACGTTTCGGGGGAAGGGCGTACACCGATGAACTCATCTTT. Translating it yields CALGDPLRFGGRAYTDELIF.

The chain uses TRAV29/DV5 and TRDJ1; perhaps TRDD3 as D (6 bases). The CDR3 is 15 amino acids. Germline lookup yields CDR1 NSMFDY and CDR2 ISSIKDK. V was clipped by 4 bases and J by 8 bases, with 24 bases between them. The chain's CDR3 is CAASVQVSGGLKLIF. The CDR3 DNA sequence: TGTGCAGCATCCGTTCAAGTATCGGGGGGACTGAAACTCATCTTT.

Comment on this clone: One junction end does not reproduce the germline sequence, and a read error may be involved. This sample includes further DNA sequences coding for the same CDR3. CDR3 in amino acids: CALGELGPSVLLGIPYTDKLIF. CDR3 DNA sequence: TGTGCTCTCGGGGAACTAGGTCCCTCCGTCCTACTGGGGATACCATACACCGATAAACTCATCTTT. J is TRDJ1 and V is TRDV1; 8 nucleotides align to TRDD3. The CDR3 totals 22 residues. CDR1 and CDR2 from the germline V gene are TSWWSYY and QGS.

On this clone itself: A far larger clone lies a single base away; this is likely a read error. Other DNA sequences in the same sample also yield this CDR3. The CDR3 reads CALGEANWGIENTDKLIF. DNA of the CDR3: TGTGCTCTTGGGGAAGCTAACTGGGGGATTGAAAACACCGATAAACTCATCTTT. The genes are TRDV1 and TRDJ1; 10 bases are a match to TRDD3. CDR1 is TSWWSYY and CDR2 is QGS in the germline V gene. V shed 2 bases, J shed 0 bases, and the junction held 9 bases outside the gene matches. CDR3 length: 18 residues.

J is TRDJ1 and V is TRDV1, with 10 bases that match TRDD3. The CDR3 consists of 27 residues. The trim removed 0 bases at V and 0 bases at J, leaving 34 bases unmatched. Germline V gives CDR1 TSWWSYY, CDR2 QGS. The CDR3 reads CALGELPLDPWDTRLLGDLGYTDKLIF. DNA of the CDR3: TGTGCTCTTGGGGAACTCCCTCTAGATCCATGGGATACCCGGTTACTGGGGGATTTGGGGTACACCGATAAACTCATCTTT.

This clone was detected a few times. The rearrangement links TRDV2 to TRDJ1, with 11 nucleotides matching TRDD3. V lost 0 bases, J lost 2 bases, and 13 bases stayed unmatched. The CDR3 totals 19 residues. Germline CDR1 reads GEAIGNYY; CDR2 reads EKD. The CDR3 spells CACDTSPMGDTRGTDKLIF. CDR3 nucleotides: TGTGCCTGTGACACCTCCCCAATGGGGGATACGCGGGGTACCGATAAACTCATCTTT.

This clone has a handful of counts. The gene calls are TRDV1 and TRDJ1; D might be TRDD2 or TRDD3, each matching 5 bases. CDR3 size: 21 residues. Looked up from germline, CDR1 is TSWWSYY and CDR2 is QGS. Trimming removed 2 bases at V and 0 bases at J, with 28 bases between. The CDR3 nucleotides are TGTGCTCTTGGGGAAGTTGCTCCTAAGAGTGGGCTGGGCCCCGACACCGATAAACTCATCTTT. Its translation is CALGEVAPKSGLGPDTDKLIF.

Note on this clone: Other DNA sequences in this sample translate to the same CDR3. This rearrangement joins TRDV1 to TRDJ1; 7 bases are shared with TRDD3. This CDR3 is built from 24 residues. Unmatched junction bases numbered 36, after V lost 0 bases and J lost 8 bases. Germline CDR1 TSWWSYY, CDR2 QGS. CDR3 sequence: CALGELKKGVMYLLEGHWGNKLIF. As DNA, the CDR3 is TGTGCTCTTGGGGAACTCAAAAAGGGCGTCATGTACTTGTTAGAGGGTCACTGGGGAAACAAACTCATCTTT.

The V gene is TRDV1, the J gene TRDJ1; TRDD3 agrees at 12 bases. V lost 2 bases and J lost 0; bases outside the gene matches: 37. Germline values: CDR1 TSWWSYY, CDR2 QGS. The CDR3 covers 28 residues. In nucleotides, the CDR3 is TGTGCTCTTGGGGAATATAGTGTAAACGATTTCTTCCTCTATACTGGGGGATACTGGGGGCCGTACACCGATAAACTCATCTTT. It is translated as CALGEYSVNDFFLYTGGYWGPYTDKLIF.

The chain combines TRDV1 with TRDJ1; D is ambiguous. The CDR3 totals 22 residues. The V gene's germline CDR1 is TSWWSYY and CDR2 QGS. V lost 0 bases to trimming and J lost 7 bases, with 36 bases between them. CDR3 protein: CALGELGSLWIPPPFTTFKLIF. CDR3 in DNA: TGTGCTCTTGGGGAACTAGGATCGCTTTGGATCCCTCCTCCTTTTACCACGTTTAAACTCATCTTT.

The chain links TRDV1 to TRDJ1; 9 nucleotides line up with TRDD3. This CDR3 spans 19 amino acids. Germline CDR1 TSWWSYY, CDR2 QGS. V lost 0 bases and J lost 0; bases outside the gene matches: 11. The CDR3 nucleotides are TGTGCTCTTGGGGAACTGGTACTGGGGGACCCCCTCGACACCGATAAACTCATCTTT. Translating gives CALGELVLGDPLDTDKLIF.

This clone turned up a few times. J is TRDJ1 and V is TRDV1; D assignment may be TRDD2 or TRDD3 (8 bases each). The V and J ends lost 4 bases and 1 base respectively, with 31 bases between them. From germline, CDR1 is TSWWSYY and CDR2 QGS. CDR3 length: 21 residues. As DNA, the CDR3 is TGTGCTCTTGGGGCCCCCCACCGCCTTCCTAGTTTACTGGGGGGCACCGATAAACTCATCTTT. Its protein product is CALGAPHRLPSLLGGTDKLIF.

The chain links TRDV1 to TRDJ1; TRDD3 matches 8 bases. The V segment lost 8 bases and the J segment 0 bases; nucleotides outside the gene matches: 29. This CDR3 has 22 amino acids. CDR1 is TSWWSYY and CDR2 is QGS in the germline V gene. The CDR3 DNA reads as TGTGCTCTTCGAGGTCCCCCACCAGTGGACCTGGGGGAAAACCCGTACACCGATAAACTCATCTTT. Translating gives CALRGPPPVDLGENPYTDKLIF.

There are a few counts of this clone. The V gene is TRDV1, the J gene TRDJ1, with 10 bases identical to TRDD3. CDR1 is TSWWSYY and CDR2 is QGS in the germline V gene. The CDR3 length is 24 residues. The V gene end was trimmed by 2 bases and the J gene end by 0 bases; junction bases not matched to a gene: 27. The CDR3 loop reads CALGECGGPGDTRHFKKYTDKLIF. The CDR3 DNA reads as TGTGCTCTTGGGGAATGCGGCGGACCGGGGGATACGAGACATTTTAAGAAGTACACCGATAAACTCATCTTT.